The next 18 T cell receptor beta chains were all read from a single sample in a study of blood T cell repertoires in COVID-19 (dated by TCRdb to the early 2020s). Receptor amplification or capture employed the immunoSEQ multiplex PCR assay. TCRdb re-hosts the immuneACCESS table, in-frame sequences only. Its copies lack some clones; in the studies checked, an unresolved V gene accounts for under half of them, and the cause for the rest is not known. The sample includes over 45,000 clones, with about 70% observed a single time. The ten top clones hold more than 15% of the sample. Sequenced input: peripheral blood. These receptor sequences come from a woman aged 50 to 60 with active or convalescent COVID-19.

The chain links TRBV29-1 to TRBJ2-2, with D perhaps matching TRBD1 (5 bases). There are 11 residues in the CDR3. Trimming took off 5 bases at V and 7 bases at J, with 8 bases between the two ends. CDR1 is SQVTM, CDR2 ANQGSEA, per germline. The CDR3 region has the DNA TGCAGCGTTCCAGGGTTCGGGGAGCTGTTTTTT. Translation: CSVPGFGELFF.

Here the CDR3 DNA reads TGCAGTGCTAGTGCGGGCCCAGGGGAACAACCTTGGTACAATCAGCCCCAGCATTTT. Its protein product is CSASAGPGEQPWYNQPQHF. This chain connects TRBV20-1 to TRBJ1-5, with D possibly being TRBD1 (6 bases). The ends were cut back, 3 bases at V and 3 bases at J, with 27 bases in the middle. Per the germline V gene, CDR1 is DFQATT and CDR2 is SNEGSKA (reference sequence). The CDR3 totals 19 residues.

The rearrangement uses TRBV7-8 and TRBJ2-7; a possible D gene is TRBD1 (5 bases). Germline CDR1 SGHVS, CDR2 FQNEAQ. The length of the CDR3 is 13 residues. V gave up 5 bases and J gave up 3 bases, with 11 bases separating them. The CDR3: CASSLRGYYEQYF. Here the CDR3 DNA reads TGTGCCAGCAGCCTTAGGGGTTACTACGAGCAGTACTTC.

The chain has TRBV18 and TRBJ2-6; 9 positions match TRBD1. The V and J ends lost 2 bases and 1 base, in that order; junction bases with no gene match: 3. Germline V gene data show CDR1 as KGHSH and CDR2 as LQKENI. This CDR3 is 17 amino acids long. CDR3 coding DNA: TGTGCCAGCTCACCAGCCGGGACAGGGTCTGGGGCCAACGTCCTGACTTTC. As protein: CASSPAGTGSGANVLTF.

The V call is TRBV24-1, the J call TRBJ1-2; D call uncertain. Trimming stripped 3 bases from V and 7 bases from J, with 5 bases between. Per germline, CDR1 KGHDR and CDR2 SFDVKD. The CDR3 spans 11 residues. The CDR3 protein is CATSDSFGYTF. In nucleotides, the CDR3 is TGTGCCACCAGTGATAGCTTTGGCTACACCTTC.

The chain uses TRBV18 and TRBJ1-5; the D gene is possibly TRBD1 (5 bases). Germline V lookup: CDR1 KGHSH, CDR2 LQKENI. The CDR3 extends over 16 amino acids. The V gene lost 4 bases and the J gene lost 4 bases, with 17 bases spanning the gap. Here the CDR3 DNA reads TGTGCCAGCTCACTCCGGGCCGGGGGTGCGAATCAGCCCCAGCATTTT. Translating it yields CASSLRAGGANQPQHF.

This chain uses TRBV24-1 with TRBJ1-2; D is ambiguous. Germline V lookup: CDR1 KGHDR, CDR2 SFDVKD. This CDR3 has 14 amino acids. V was trimmed by 2 bases and J by 8 bases, leaving 14 bases between them. The CDR3 coding sequence is TGTGCCACCAGTGATTCTAGCTTGGGCGTCGGCTACACCTTC. Translating it yields CATSDSSLGVGYTF.

The V gene is TRBV12-3 or TRBV12-4, the J gene TRBJ2-7; TRBD1 matches 9 bases. This CDR3 has 12 residues. The junction had 8 bases not matched to a gene; V was cut back by 10 bases and J by 7 bases. The CDR3 sequence is CATWTGAGEQYF. CDR3 bases: TGTGCCACCTGGACAGGGGCCGGGGAGCAGTACTTC.

A single count supports this clone. The chain carries TRBV18 and TRBJ1-6; unclear D gene. Germline V CDR1 and CDR2: KGHSH, LQKENI. This CDR3 has 14 residues. Trimming left V 1 base short and J 5 bases short, with 6 bases between. In nucleotides, the CDR3 is TGTGCCAGCTCACCACGGTCGGATAATTCACCCCTCCACTTT. Translated: CASSPRSDNSPLHF.

V usage is TRBV5-4 and J usage is TRBJ2-1; D call uncertain. The CDR3 covers 14 residues. Germline V CDR1 and CDR2: SGHNT, YYREEE (reference sequence). The V end lost 0 bases, the J end lost 2 bases, and 6 bases lay between the germline ends. The CDR3 loop reads CASSLARTYNEQFF. The CDR3 DNA sequence: TGTGCCAGCAGCTTGGCGCGGACCTACAATGAGCAGTTCTTC.

This clone is classed as medium-sized. J is TRBJ1-5 and V is TRBV10-2; TRBD1 aligns across 7 bases. Germline trimming cut 8 bases from V and 8 bases from J; bases unmatched to any gene: 15. The CDR3 consists of 15 residues. Germline CDR1 and CDR2: WSHSY and SAAADI. In DNA, the CDR3 is TGCGCCAGCGGGACGACAGGGCCCGGCGGGGAGCCCCAGCATTTT. It specifies CASGTTGPGGEPQHF.

V is TRBV2 and J is TRBJ2-7; 10 bases agree with TRBD1. This CDR3 has 14 residues. Germline-derived CDR1 and CDR2 are SNHLY and FYNNEI. V shed 4 bases and J 8 bases; nucleotides not matched to a gene: 8. CDR3 residues: CASSVDRGVPKQYF. The CDR3 nucleotides read TGTGCCAGCAGTGTGGACAGGGGGGTACCCAAGCAGTACTTC.

The J gene is TRBJ2-1, the V gene TRBV25-1; 8 bases are a match to TRBD1. Germline V lookup: CDR1 MGHDK, CDR2 SYGVNS. J gave up 9 bases and V 4 bases, and 11 bases lay outside the gene matches. The CDR3 runs to 15 residues. DNA of the CDR3: TGTGCCAGCAGTGCAACAGGGGGTACGTACGGTGAGCAGTTCTTC. This codes for CASSATGGTYGEQFF.

The gene calls are TRBV20-1 and TRBJ2-3; D gene unclear. V was clipped by 3 bases and J by 2 bases, with 12 bases between them. The CDR3 sequence is 14 residues long. CDR1 is DFQATT and CDR2 is SNEGSKA in the germline V gene (reference sequence). CDR3 sequence: CSASLSGFTDTQYF. CDR3 nucleotide sequence: TGCAGTGCTAGTTTGTCCGGGTTCACAGATACGCAGTATTTT.

V gene TRBV5-6 combines with J gene TRBJ1-6; D possibly corresponds to TRBD1 (6 bases). The CDR3 contains 15 residues. Germline CDR1 is SGHDT and CDR2 is YYEEEE. V was pared by 5 bases and J by 7 bases, with 16 bases between. Here the CDR3 reads CASSYRVLGNSPLHF. The CDR3, as DNA: TGTGCCAGCAGTTACAGGGTCCTGGGGAATTCACCCCTCCACTTT.

This clone was seen a few times. This chain connects TRBV11-2 to TRBJ2-2; D is unresolved. The ends were cut back, 3 bases at V and 8 bases at J, with 7 bases in the middle. Germline values: CDR1 SGHAT, CDR2 FQNNGV. The length of the CDR3 is 12 residues. The CDR3: CASSLTRGELFF. The CDR3 nucleotides are TGTGCCAGCAGCTTGACTCGGGGGGAGCTGTTTTTT.

The chain has TRBV5-1 and TRBJ2-1; 9 positions match TRBD2. Trimming took 3 bases from V and 5 from J; bases not matched to a gene: 15. This CDR3 region has 18 residues. The germline V gene has CDR1 SGHRS and CDR2 YFSETQ. The CDR3 bases are TGCGCCAGCAGCTCCTACAGCGGTGGGACTAGCAAGGACAATGAGCAGTTCTTC. Translation gives CASSSYSGGTSKDNEQFF.

The genes are TRBV10-3 and TRBJ2-1; the match to TRBD1 covers 7 bases. Unmatched junction bases numbered 5, after V lost 2 bases and J lost 7 bases. There are 14 residues in the CDR3. CDR1 and CDR2 from the germline V gene are ENHRY and SYGVKD. The CDR3 DNA follows: TGTGCCATCAGTGAGGGGGTGACAGGGAATGAGCAGTTCTTC. Translated: CAISEGVTGNEQFF.